The source of this T cell receptor beta chain is a study of regulatory T cells in long-lasting Graves disease. Broader study findings: Having few samples may have compromised the accuracy.

Building of the TCR beta libraries involved iRepertoire HTBI primers and Arm-PCR of CDR3 regions. Each CDR3 protein is one row after TCRdb ran MiXCR on the multiplex PCR reads. The sample lists 400,000 to 450,000 distinct CDR3 sequences, roughly 17% occurring once. Germline CDR1 reads ENHRY; CDR2 reads SYGVKD. Deletions cut 8 bases from V and 0 bases from J, with 14 bases between. This CDR3 spans 16 amino acids. This clonotype has more than one count but fewer than ten. The antigen remains undetermined. Time point denoted: newly diagnosed GD, antithyroid drugs for less than 3 months. Extracted PBMC RNA gave rise to the TCR library. The same sample was also studied in work on T cells in Graves' hyperthyroidism and ophthalmopathy.

This rearrangement joins TRBV10-3 to TRBJ2-6; TRBD2 is a possible D gene (6 bases). This TCR came from a woman in her thirties with Graves disease. The specimen was peripheral blood mononuclear cells (PBMCs), collected at new diagnosis, from a patient treated with antithyroid drugs. This CDR3 is CAIGRDGSSGANVLTF. The CDR3 DNA is TGTGCCATCGGTCGTGACGGGAGCTCTGGGGCCAACGTCCTGACTTTC.